The entry that follows covers one TCR beta chain sequence. This clone's antigen is unknown. No base qualities exist here, and no much larger clone lies one base off it. The data were obtained in a study of blood T cell repertoires in COVID-19 (TCRdb year 2020). Concerning the study at large: Collaborator samples came from the United States, Italy and Spain and covered acute and convalescent phases of COVID-19. The material from the prospective study consisted of cDNA or gDNA derived from T cells, B-cell-depleted T cells, or PBMCs. Deeply sampled blood TCRbeta repertoires from subjects exposed to, actively infected with, or recovered from COVID-19 were included in the dataset. The repertoires were released in a freely available public database meant as a resource for research on the immune response to SARS-CoV-2. The samples were drawn from the first 160 participants of the ongoing ImmuneRACE study and from 950 to 1,500 subjects provided by 6 global collaborators. Sample metadata almost always included a de-identified subject ID, COVID-19 status, age in years and sex. Where available, HLA class I and class II types were taken from metadata supplied by the sample provider and were not determined by assay-based typing.

TCRbeta CDR3 regions were amplified from genomic DNA by means of the immunoSEQ Assay, a bias-controlled multiplex PCR. In the authors' own workflow: Nucleated cell counts per sample were estimated from amplification of reference gene primers within the assay. Sequence reads were collapsed and filtered to measure the absolute abundance of every unique TCRbeta CDR3 rearrangement. For each sample, productive Simpson clonality was calculated as the square root of Simpson's diversity index over productive rearrangements. This is the immuneACCESS table as TCRdb keeps it, with only in-frame sequences that have V and J called. A part of the clones is gone; compared with another copy, unresolved V genes explain less than half, and the rest is unexplained. V and J calls and clone size are as listed in that table; D and trimming were resolved from the DNA. This sample is represented by tens of thousands of clones; over 70% of them were singletons. The ten biggest clones cover approximately 25% of the sample.

The research as a whole found: Clinical and demographic metadata were provided uncurated, with the amount varying by source and participant.

The CDR1 and CDR2 encoded by the germline V gene are ENHRY and SYGVKD. The CDR3 measures 14 amino acids from cysteine to phenylalanine. Only CDR3 DNA remains: 42 bases, in frame from the first base. V is trimmed back by 7 bases and J by 5 bases, and the junction contains 8 bases that no gene match accounts for. Collaborating institutions collected whole blood in K2EDTA tubes following their own protocols. For TCRbeta analysis, collaborators shipped samples in one of three forms: frozen whole blood, isolated PBMCs, or DNA extracted from either of those sample types. The V and J genes are TRBV10-3 and TRBJ2-1; 7 of the junction bases match TRBD1. This receptor was identified in a man aged 80 or over with active or convalescent COVID-19. The material sequenced was peripheral blood. The sequenced DNA: TGTGCCATCACCGAGGGGACAGCTGACAATGAGCAGTTCTTC. This is translated as CAITEGTADNEQFF.